These 3 T cell receptor beta chains originate from one sample sequenced in a study of blood T cell repertoires in COVID-19. Using immunoSEQ multiplex PCR, the repertoire was profiled, and TCRdb retains in-frame clones only, with some absent. This sample carries 150,000 to 180,000 clones, approximately 85% of them seen once, and the ten largest clones take around 8%. Source material: peripheral blood. The receptors shown here come from a woman in her sixties with COVID-19, enrolled during active disease.

The rearrangement uses TRBV19 and TRBJ2-2; D may be TRBD1 (6 bases). Trimming left V 5 bases short and J 2 bases short, with 12 bases between. The CDR3 is 15 residues long. From germline, CDR1 is LNHDA and CDR2 SQIVND (reference sequence). Here the CDR3 reads CASSVGQTNTGELFF. CDR3 coding DNA: TGTGCCAGTAGTGTCGGACAGACCAACACCGGGGAGCTGTTTTTT.

The J gene is TRBJ1-5, the V gene TRBV6-1; a weak D match, TRBD1 (5 bases). Germline lookup yields CDR1 MNHNS and CDR2 SASEGT. V lost 6 bases to trimming and J lost 4 bases, with 16 bases between them. This CDR3 is 15 amino acids long. CDR3 residues: CASRTSSGGNQPQHF. The CDR3 region has the DNA TGTGCCAGCAGGACCTCATCGGGGGGAAATCAGCCCCAGCATTTT.

The rearrangement joins TRBV4-2 to TRBJ1-2; no definite D call. The CDR3 sequence is 13 residues long. V lost 10 bases to trimming and J lost 1 base, with 13 bases between them. Germline-derived CDR1 and CDR2 are LGHNA and YNFKEQ. This CDR3 reads CATGDNINYGYTF. As DNA, the CDR3 is TGTGCCACCGGGGATAACATTAACTATGGCTACACCTTC.